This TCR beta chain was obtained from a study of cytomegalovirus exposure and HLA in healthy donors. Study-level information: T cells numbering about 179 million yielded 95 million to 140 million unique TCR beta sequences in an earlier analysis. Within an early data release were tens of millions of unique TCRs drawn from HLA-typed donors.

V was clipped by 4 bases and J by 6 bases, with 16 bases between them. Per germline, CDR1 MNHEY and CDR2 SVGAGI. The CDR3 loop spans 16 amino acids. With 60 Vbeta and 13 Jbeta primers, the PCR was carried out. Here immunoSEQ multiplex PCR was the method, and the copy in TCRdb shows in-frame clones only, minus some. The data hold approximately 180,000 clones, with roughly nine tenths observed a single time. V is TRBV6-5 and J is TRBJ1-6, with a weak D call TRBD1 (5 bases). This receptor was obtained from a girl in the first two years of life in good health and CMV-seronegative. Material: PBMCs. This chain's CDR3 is CASSFDTGGSNSPLHF. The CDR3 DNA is TGTGCCAGCAGTTTTGATACAGGCGGATCTAATTCACCCCTCCACTTT.